The source of this T cell receptor beta chain is a study of T cells in Graves' hyperthyroidism and ophthalmopathy. There are a few counts of this clonotype. RNA transcripts yielded amplified TCR beta CDR3 regions. A first-round RT-PCR of the TCR CDR3 used the HTBI primer set. In TCRdb, the multiplex PCR reads were re-called with MiXCR into one record per CDR3 protein. The data contain about 500,000 distinct CDR3 sequences, over 15% of them singletons. Trimming shortened V by 2 bases and J by 0 bases, and 2 bases separated the two germline ends. This CDR3 contains 13 residues. Germline values: CDR1 MGHRA, CDR2 YSYEKL.

The sequencing sample was made of blood. The TCR sequence derives from a woman aged 18 to 35 with Graves' ophthalmopathy. V is TRBV4-1 and J is TRBJ1-5, with unresolved D. This CDR3 is CASSQRSNQPQHF. CDR3 DNA sequence: TGCGCCAGCAGCCAACGTAGCAATCAGCCCCAGCATTTT.